These T cell receptor beta chains were read from a single sample in a study of vaccination and CD4 T cells after COVID-19. No antigen has been assigned to these receptors. Using its own MiXCR run on the PCR reads, TCRdb lists one record per CDR3 protein. The data show around 15,000 distinct CDR3 sequences, roughly 74% seen once. Sequenced material: CD4+ T cells from blood, cultured in vitro, taken after SARS-CoV-2 vaccination. These receptors were collected from a human donor who received a COVID-19 vaccine. Each CDR3 is given with its conserved first and last residue. Fields, in order: D gene, J gene, clone size, V gene, CDR3 DNA, CDR3 protein. A D gene is named only where the DNA matches it firmly. Rows may omit the clone size; those that give it use once, few, many or a size class.

>NA|TRBJ1-2|NA|TRBV11-3
TGTGCCAGCAGCTTCGGGACTCGGAAAGCTAACTATGGCTACACCTTC
CASSFGTRKANYGYTF
>NA|TRBJ1-5|NA|TRBV19
TGTGCCAGTAGTATTCTCGCTGATCAGCCCCAGCATTTT
CASSILADQPQHF
>NA|TRBJ2-3|NA|TRBV6-1
TGTGCCAGCGGAAGGGGGAGGGGGACAGATACGCAGTATTTT
CASGRGRGTDTQYF
>NA|TRBJ2-1|few|TRBV15
TGTGCCACCAGCAGTAGGGGTTCCTACAATGAGCAGTTCTTC
CATSSRGSYNEQFF
>NA|TRBJ1-2|few|TRBV27
TGTGCCAGCAGTTATTATGGCTACACCTTC
CASSYYGYTF
>NA|TRBJ1-1|NA|TRBV30
TGTGCCTGGAGTGGGGACAAAAAGAACACTGAAGCTTTCTTT
CAWSGDKKNTEAFF
>TRBD2|TRBJ2-5|NA|TRBV29-1
TGCAGCGTTAAGGACGGGGAGGGGACCCAGTACTTC
CSVKDGEGTQYF
>TRBD1|TRBJ1-2|NA|TRBV25-1
TGTGCCAGCAGTGCGAGCGGGACAGGGGGTTACTATGGCTACACCTTC
CASSASGTGGYYGYTF
>TRBD1|TRBJ2-3|NA|TRBV6-2/TRBV6-3
TGTGCCAGCAGGAGGACAGGGAGCACAGATACGCAGTATTTT
CASRRTGSTDTQYF
>NA|TRBJ1-2|NA|TRBV7-8
TGTGCCAGCACCCCCGGGGGCGGGGGGACGAGGGGCTACACCTTC
CASTPGGGGTRGYTF
>NA|TRBJ2-3|NA|TRBV5-1
TGCGCCAGCAGCATGAGGACAGCAGATACGCAGTATTTT
CASSMRTADTQYF
>NA|TRBJ1-2|NA|TRBV19
TGTGCCAGTAGTAACGGCAGGGAAGGGTATGGCTACACCTTC
CASSNGREGYGYTF
>NA|TRBJ2-3|NA|TRBV7-8
TGTGCCAGCAGCTTAGTAGTGGGACGCGACACAGATACGCAGTATTTT
CASSLVVGRDTDTQYF
>NA|TRBJ1-4|few|TRBV27
TGTGCCAGCAGTTACAGAGGACGTGAAAAACTGTTTTTT
CASSYRGREKLFF
>NA|TRBJ1-5|NA|TRBV30
TGTGCCTGGAGTGTTGGGGGTCAGCCCCAGCATTTT
CAWSVGGQPQHF
>NA|TRBJ1-2|NA|TRBV19
TGTGCCAGTAGAGGTGGAAGGGCAGCTAACTATGGCTACACCTTC
CASRGGRAANYGYTF
>TRBD1|TRBJ1-1|NA|TRBV20-1
TGCAGTGCCCGGACAGGGGACGACACTGAAGCTTTCTTT
CSARTGDDTEAFF
>NA|TRBJ1-6|NA|TRBV21-1
TGTGCCAGCAGCAACGGGACAGGGGCTTATAATTCACCCCTCCACTTT
CASSNGTGAYNSPLHF
>TRBD1|TRBJ1-5|NA|TRBV7-9
TGTGCCAGCAGCCCCATGGCGGGACAGGGTAGCAATCAGCCCCAGCATTTT
CASSPMAGQGSNQPQHF
>TRBD2|TRBJ2-3|few|TRBV7-3
TGTGCCAGCAGCTTAGCGGGGGCAGATACGCAGTATTTT
CASSLAGADTQYF
>NA|TRBJ2-1|NA|TRBV20-1
TGCAGTGCTACCGGGACGGACTCCTACAATGAGCAGTTCTTC
CSATGTDSYNEQFF
>NA|TRBJ1-2|NA|TRBV7-2
TGTGCCAGTAGTATCCCTGGGACCGATGGCTACACCTTC
CASSIPGTDGYTF
>NA|TRBJ2-7|NA|TRBV11-3
TGTGCCAGCAGCTTACGAGGGGACTCCGACGAGCAGTACTTC
CASSLRGDSDEQYF
>NA|TRBJ2-3|NA|TRBV20-1
TGCAGTGCTCTCTCCGACCAGATCGATGGCGATACGCAGTATTTT
CSALSDQIDGDTQYF
>NA|TRBJ1-5|NA|TRBV5-8
TGTGCCAGCAGCCCCCCCCCTGAGGCTACCAATCAGCCCCAGCATTTT
CASSPPPEATNQPQHF
>TRBD1|TRBJ1-2|NA|TRBV6-1
TGTGCCAGCAGTGAATCGGACAGGGGGAACTATGGCTACACCTTC
CASSESDRGNYGYTF
>TRBD2|TRBJ2-3|NA|TRBV6-2/TRBV6-3
TGTGCCAGCAGTCCAATAGGACTAGCGTATGCAGATACGCAGTATTTT
CASSPIGLAYADTQYF
>NA|TRBJ2-1|once|TRBV7-2
TGTGCCAGCAGCTTAATCCTACAGCAGCAGTTCTTC
CASSLILQQQFF
>NA|TRBJ1-5|NA|TRBV20-1
TGCAGTGCTGGATCCCAGGGAACTAATCAGCCCCAGCATTTT
CSAGSQGTNQPQHF
>NA|TRBJ2-1|NA|TRBV15
TGTGCCACCAGCAGAGCCCGAGACAGTCCCGGCAATGAGCAGTTCTTC
CATSRARDSPGNEQFF
>TRBD1|TRBJ1-2|medium-sized|TRBV7-9
TGTGCCAGCATGGAGGGGGCCGGCTATGGCTACACCTTC
CASMEGAGYGYTF
>TRBD2|TRBJ2-1|NA|TRBV12-3/TRBV12-4
TGTGCCAGCAGTTTAGAGCGGGGGGGCAATGAGCAGTTCTTT
CASSLERGGNEQFF
>TRBD2|TRBJ2-5|NA|TRBV7-2
TGTGCCAGCAGCCCAGGGACTAGCGGGGGGAACCAAGAGACCCAGTACTTC
CASSPGTSGGNQETQYF
>TRBD2|TRBJ2-5|NA|TRBV7-2
TGTGCCAGCAGCCACGCTAGCGGGGGTGAGACCCAGTACTTC
CASSHASGGETQYF
>NA|TRBJ1-2|once|TRBV20-1
TGCAGTGCTACTCAGGGGACCAACTATGGCTACACCTTC
CSATQGTNYGYTF
>NA|TRBJ2-7|few|TRBV20-1
TGCAGTGCTAGTCCTATCGGGGAAACTATATTGGGGGACGAGCAGTACTTC
CSASPIGETILGDEQYF
>NA|TRBJ1-6|NA|TRBV27
TGTGCCAGCAGTTTATCGTGGAGGGACTCACCCCTCCACTTT
CASSLSWRDSPLHF
>NA|TRBJ1-2|NA|TRBV19
TGTGCCAGTAGTATAGAACGCGGTACTGGCTACACCTTC
CASSIERGTGYTF
>NA|TRBJ2-3|medium-sized|TRBV2
TGTGCCAGCAGTTCGGGACCCTCCACGGATACGCAGTATTTT
CASSSGPSTDTQYF
>NA|TRBJ1-1|NA|TRBV20-1
TGCAGTGCTTGGTCCACTGAAGCTTTCTTT
CSAWSTEAFF
>TRBD1|TRBJ1-5|few|TRBV19
TGTGCCAGTAGCCTTGACAGGGTCAATCAGCCCCAGCATTTT
CASSLDRVNQPQHF
>NA|TRBJ2-3|NA|TRBV20-1
TGCAGTGCTAGACTTCCGGGTGCTAGCACAGATACGCAGTATTTT
CSARLPGASTDTQYF
>NA|TRBJ2-3|NA|TRBV10-1
TGCGCCAGCAGTGAGTCGGGCACAGACACGCAGTATTTT
CASSESGTDTQYF
>NA|TRBJ1-3|once|TRBV12-3/TRBV12-4
TGTGCCAGCAGGACGGGTGCTGGAAACACCATATATTTT
CASRTGAGNTIYF
>NA|TRBJ1-2|NA|TRBV20-1
TGCAGTGCCACGACCAGGGCGGGAGGCTACACCTTC
CSATTRAGGYTF
>TRBD2|TRBJ2-2|NA|TRBV6-4
TGTGCCAGCAGTGAAAGGACTAGCGGGGCGCCCGGGGAGCTGTTTTTT
CASSERTSGAPGELFF
>NA|TRBJ1-1|NA|TRBV10-2
TGCGCCAGCAGTGACAGGGGCCTGCTTGAAGCTTTCTTT
CASSDRGLLEAFF
>TRBD1|TRBJ1-1|NA|TRBV19
TGTGCCAGTAGTATAGAGGTAAGGGACAGGGCTGAAGCTTTCTTT
CASSIEVRDRAEAFF
>NA|TRBJ1-1|NA|TRBV20-1
TGCAGTGCTGGGGAAACAGGACTCTTTGAAGCTTTCTTT
CSAGETGLFEAFF
>NA|TRBJ2-3|NA|TRBV19
TGTGCCAGTAGTATAAGCCAGGGGTTCCGCACAGATACGCAGTATTTT
CASSISQGFRTDTQYF
>NA|TRBJ2-5|NA|TRBV20-1
TGCAGTGCTAGAGCCCAAGAGACCCAGTACTTC
CSARAQETQYF
>TRBD2|TRBJ2-1|few|TRBV20-1
TGCAGTGCTTACACGGGACTAGCGGGGGTAGGCAGTAGGAATGAGCAGTTCTTC
CSAYTGLAGVGSRNEQFF
>NA|TRBJ1-5|NA|TRBV24-1
TGTGCCACCAGTGAAAGGGGGAATCAGCCCCAGCATTTT
CATSERGNQPQHF
>NA|TRBJ1-2|NA|TRBV20-1
TGCAGTGCTAGAGGTGCAGGAAAGATTGGCTACACCTTC
CSARGAGKIGYTF
>TRBD1|TRBJ2-1|NA|TRBV24-1
TGTGCCACCAGTGATCCCCTTCCCAGGGGGCCTGATGAGCAGTTCTTC
CATSDPLPRGPDEQFF